The 27 T cell receptor beta chains below all came from one sample that was sequenced in a study of identical twins. One entry per CDR3 protein results from TCRdb running MiXCR on the 5' RACE reads. In the table there are 200,000 to 300,000 distinct CDR3 sequences, about 11% of which are singletons. Sequenced material: memory T cells sorted from blood. The receptors shown here come from a man aged 45-65 years in good health.

The chain couples TRBV6-1 to TRBJ2-7; TRBD1 matches at 9 bases. Trimming removed 2 bases from V and 4 bases from J; junction bases left unmatched: 6. CDR3 length: 15 residues. The germline gives CDR1 MNHNS, CDR2 SASEGT. The CDR3 loop is CASSEMGQGAYEQYF. As DNA, the CDR3 is TGTGCCAGCAGTGAAATGGGACAGGGAGCGTACGAGCAGTACTTC.

The chain carries TRBV15 and TRBJ2-3; weak D call: TRBD1 (5 bases). Germline CDR1 is LNHNV and CDR2 is YYDKDF (reference sequence). V was pared by 1 base and J by 0 bases, with 14 bases between. This CDR3 comprises 17 residues. This CDR3 reads CATSRGSIGVSTDTQYF. DNA for the CDR3: TGTGCCACCAGCAGAGGAAGTATAGGGGTTAGCACAGATACGCAGTATTTT.

In this sample, this clonotype turned up a few times. The chain combines TRBV20-1 with TRBJ2-3; 8 positions match TRBD2. Germline CDR1 is DFQATT and CDR2 is SNEGSKA (reference sequence). CDR3 size: 13 residues. V lost 5 bases and J lost 4; bases outside the gene matches: 5. In DNA form, the CDR3 reads TGCAGTGCTGGGGTAGCGGGATCAGATACGCAGTATTTT. It yields the protein CSAGVAGSDTQYF.

This clonotype showed up many times. The chain uses TRBV12-3 or TRBV12-4 and TRBJ2-1; either TRBD1 or TRBD2 may fit D (5 bases each). The CDR3 runs 15 residues. Trimming shortened V by 1 base and J by 3 bases, and 10 bases separated the two germline ends. CDR3 sequence (DNA): TGTGCCAGCAGTTTAGGAGGGGTGGGCTACAATGAGCAGTTCTTC. Translation gives CASSLGGVGYNEQFF.

There are many counts of this clonotype. The chain couples TRBV28 to TRBJ2-6; D possibly corresponds to TRBD1 (6 bases). Germline V gene data show CDR1 as MDHEN and CDR2 as SYDVKM. Trimming removed 6 bases from V and 2 bases from J, with 11 bases in between. This CDR3 comprises 15 residues. CDR3 protein: CASREQGAGANVLTF. The CDR3 region has the DNA TGTGCCAGCAGGGAACAGGGTGCTGGGGCCAACGTCCTGACTTTC.

The J gene is TRBJ1-4, the V gene TRBV6-1; D might be TRBD1 (5 bases). The CDR3 spans 16 residues. Per the germline V gene, CDR1 is MNHNS and CDR2 is SASEGT. V lost 2 bases and J lost 7, with 17 bases in between. CDR3 DNA sequence: TGTGCCAGCAGTGAAACTCTTCCAGGGAGGGGTGAAAAACTGTTTTTT. As protein: CASSETLPGRGEKLFF.

As concerns this clonotype: A read error may account for a junction end that differs from germline. The CDR3 sequence is CASSATGVNPEAFF. The CDR3 region has the DNA TGCGCCAGCAGCGCGACAGGGGTGAACCCTGAAGCTTTCTTT. This chain uses TRBV5-1 with TRBJ1-1, with 8 bases fitting TRBD1. CDR1 and CDR2 (germline): SGHRS, YFSETQ. The CDR3 covers 14 residues.

The CDR3, as DNA: TGTGCCAGCAGTTCTGCCGGCCGGGAGTGTGAGCAGTTCTTC. Translating it yields CASSSAGRECEQFF. This rearrangement joins TRBV28 to TRBJ2-1, with D maybe TRBD2 (6 bases). Germline-derived CDR1 and CDR2 are MDHEN and SYDVKM. Trimming left V 4 bases short and J 9 bases short, with 16 bases between. This CDR3 spans 14 amino acids.

This clonotype has only a few counts. The chain couples TRBV5-1 to TRBJ1-2; no reliable D call. Trimming removed 2 bases at V and 0 bases at J, with 11 bases between. Germline V gene data show CDR1 as SGHRS and CDR2 as YFSETQ. The CDR3 is made up of 15 amino acids. The CDR3 nucleotides are TGCGCCAGCAGCTTTGACCACGGAGCTAACTATGGCTACACCTTC. Encoded protein: CASSFDHGANYGYTF.

The CDR3 region is CASGALNTGEQYF. In DNA form, the CDR3 reads TGCGCCAGCGGGGCACTTAATACGGGGGAGCAGTACTTC. The genes are TRBV5-1 and TRBJ2-7; D possibly matches TRBD1 or TRBD2 (5 bases each). V lost 7 bases and J lost 7, with 18 bases in between. Germline loops: CDR1 SGHRS, CDR2 YFSETQ. CDR3 length: 13 amino acids.

The chain has TRBV11-2 and TRBJ2-1; 8 bases line up with TRBD1. This CDR3 spans 20 amino acids. Germline V gene sequence: CDR1 SGHAT, CDR2 FQNNGV. J lost 0 bases, V lost 2 bases, and 15 bases had no gene match. The CDR3 sequence is CASSLWRDRHLLSSYNEQFF. DNA for the CDR3: TGTGCCAGCAGCTTATGGAGGGACAGGCATTTACTGAGCTCCTACAATGAGCAGTTCTTC.

This clonotype was recorded at least ten times. The rearrangement joins TRBV20-1 to TRBJ2-5; TRBD1 matches 8 bases. This CDR3 has 16 amino acids. Germline V gene lookup returns CDR1 DFQATT and CDR2 SNEGSKA (reference sequence). V dropped 2 bases and J dropped 2; count of bases not matched to a gene: 10. CDR3 residues: CSARPQQGAVQETQYF. CDR3 nucleotides: TGCAGTGCTAGACCTCAGCAGGGGGCGGTACAAGAGACCCAGTACTTC.

A few counts support this clonotype. The chain combines TRBV6-2 or TRBV6-3 with TRBJ2-3; no reliable D call. CDR3 length: 14 residues. V was trimmed by 5 bases and J by 6 bases, leaving 15 bases between them. CDR1 is MNHEY and CDR2 is SVGEGT in the germline V gene. Here the CDR3 reads CASSPPSSRDTQYF. CDR3 sequence (DNA): TGTGCCAGCAGTCCTCCTAGTAGCAGGGATACGCAGTATTTT.

This clonotype occurred many times. The chain couples TRBV24-1 to TRBJ1-5; D not certain. The CDR3 is 15 residues long. Germline V gene sequence: CDR1 KGHDR, CDR2 SFDVKD. The V and J ends lost 7 bases and 1 base respectively, with 13 bases between them. In DNA form, the CDR3 reads TGTGCCACCAGCGACGGAGGAAGGAGCAATCAGCCCCAGCATTTT. This translates into CATSDGGRSNQPQHF.

There are a few counts of this clonotype. This chain connects TRBV6-5 to TRBJ2-7, with D possibly TRBD2 on 6 matching bases. V lost 6 bases and J lost 7, with 13 bases in between. Germline V gene lookup returns CDR1 MNHEY and CDR2 SVGAGI. The CDR3 contains 12 residues. For the CDR3, the DNA is TGTGCCAGCAGCCCTGGGGGGTCGGAGCAGTACTTC. Its protein product is CASSPGGSEQYF.

This clonotype was detected only a few times. The V call is TRBV5-1, the J call TRBJ2-2, with D maybe TRBD1 (6 bases). The V and J ends lost 5 bases and 4 bases respectively, with 15 bases between them. The germline gives CDR1 SGHRS, CDR2 YFSETQ. The CDR3 is 15 amino acids. The CDR3 DNA is TGCGCCAGCAGTCCCCAGGGGACATCCACCGGGGAGCTGTTTTTT. Its translation: CASSPQGTSTGELFF.

The chain couples TRBV20-1 to TRBJ1-1; 10 bases match TRBD1. V dropped 6 bases and J dropped 4; count of bases not matched to a gene: 8. Germline-derived CDR1 and CDR2 are DFQATT and SNEGSKA (reference sequence). The CDR3 extends over 14 amino acids. The CDR3, as DNA: TGCAGTGCGGGCCGCCGGGACAGGGGCACTGAAGCTTTCTTT. Translating gives CSAGRRDRGTEAFF.

The chain combines TRBV3-1 with TRBJ1-4, with D possibly being TRBD1 (5 bases). V gave up 0 bases and J gave up 8 bases, with 16 bases separating them. This CDR3 comprises 16 residues. Germline V gene data show CDR1 as LGHDT and CDR2 as YNNKEL (reference sequence). As DNA, the CDR3 is TGTGCCAGCAGCCAAGAAAGGGGCAGGGTAGCCGAAAAACTGTTTTTT. Its translation is CASSQERGRVAEKLFF. Based on the CDR3 plus reference TRBV3-1 and TRBJ1-4, the full variable domain is DTAVSQTPKYLVTQMGNDKSIKCEQNLGHDTMYWYKQDSKKFLKIMFSYNNKELIINETVPNRFSPKSPDKAHLNLHINSLELGDSAVYFCASSQERGRVAEKLFFGSGTQLSVL.

Ten or more counts support this clonotype. The rearrangement uses TRBV3-1 and TRBJ2-2, with D perhaps being TRBD1 or TRBD2 (5 bases each). In germline, CDR1 is LGHDT, CDR2 YNNKEL (reference sequence). V was trimmed by 4 bases and J by 5 bases, leaving 11 bases between them. The length of the CDR3 is 14 residues. The CDR3 DNA reads as TGTGCCAGCAGCCGGTACGAGGGGACCGGGGAGCTGTTTTTT. Amino acids: CASSRYEGTGELFF.

This clonotype was recorded a few times. CDR3 amino acids: CASSQGRLRTGGKPEAFF. The DNA for the CDR3 is TGTGCCAGCAGCCAAGGGAGACTTCGGACGGGAGGTAAACCTGAAGCTTTCTTT. The chain employs TRBV4-2 and TRBJ1-1; no firm D call. The V gene's germline CDR1 is LGHNA and CDR2 YNFKEQ. Trimming removed 1 base at V and 6 bases at J, with 24 bases between. CDR3 length: 18 residues.

V gene TRBV7-2 combines with J gene TRBJ2-1; TRBD1 aligns across 12 bases. The CDR3 is 16 amino acids. J gave up 6 bases and V 2 bases, and 5 bases lay outside the gene matches. Germline assignment: CDR1 SGHTA and CDR2 FQGNSA. The CDR3 protein is CASSLTGTGGFNEQFF. In DNA form, the CDR3 reads TGTGCCAGCAGCTTAACCGGGACAGGGGGCTTCAATGAGCAGTTCTTC.

The chain uses TRBV28 and TRBJ1-1, with unresolved D. The CDR3 spans 18 residues. Germline values: CDR1 MDHEN, CDR2 SYDVKM. With 1 base removed from V and 4 bases from J, the gap between germline ends came to 22 bases. The CDR3 bases are TGTGCCAGCAGTTTATTGAGGGTCAGGTTTTGGCCCCCCACTGAAGCTTTCTTT. This encodes CASSLLRVRFWPPTEAFF.

Details on this clonotype: With a much larger clone just one base away, this may be a read error. V gene TRBV2 combines with J gene TRBJ1-5, with D maybe TRBD1 (5 bases). The CDR3 spans 13 residues. Germline V gene data show CDR1 as SNHLY and CDR2 as FYNNEI. The CDR3 DNA sequence: TGTGCCAGCAGTGAAGTAACAGGTCAGCCCCAGCCTTTT. Protein sequence: CASSEVTGQPQPF. Supplemented by reference TRBV2 and TRBJ1-5, the full variable domain reads EPEVTQTPSHQVTQMGQEVILRCVPISNHLYFYWYRQILGQKVEFLVSFYNNEISEKSEIFDDQFSVERPDGSNFTLKIRSTKLEDSAMYFCASSEVTGQPQPFGDGTRLSIL.

This clonotype turned up a few times. The V call is TRBV19, the J call TRBJ2-2; D not certain. The V gene lost 1 base and the J gene lost 2 bases, with 8 bases spanning the gap. Germline V lookup: CDR1 LNHDA, CDR2 SQIVND (reference sequence). The CDR3 length is 15 residues. CDR3 in amino acids: CASSIGRPNTGELFF. CDR3 in DNA: TGTGCCAGTAGTATAGGGCGGCCAAACACCGGGGAGCTGTTTTTT.

The chain links TRBV5-5 to TRBJ2-5; possible D gene TRBD2, 5 bases. The V gene lost 4 bases and the J gene lost 5 bases, with 21 bases spanning the gap. Germline values: CDR1 SGHKS, CDR2 YYEKEE (reference sequence). CDR3 length: 16 amino acids. The CDR3 is CASSRGQGGGWETQYF. In DNA, the CDR3 is TGTGCCAGCAGCCGGGGTCAAGGAGGAGGTTGGGAGACCCAGTACTTC.

This rearrangement joins TRBV6-4 to TRBJ2-7, with D possibly matching TRBD1 (7 bases). The CDR3 is made up of 15 amino acids. Trimming took 3 bases from V and 3 from J, leaving 15 bases between them. Per the germline V gene, CDR1 is MRHNA and CDR2 is SNTAGT. CDR3 bases: TGTGCCAGCAGTGAGAGCTCAGGGGGGAGCTACGAGCAGTACTTC. Translation: CASSESSGGSYEQYF.

This clonotype was counted many times. The rearrangement joins TRBV4-2 to TRBJ2-1, with TRBD2 matching 8 bases. V shed 0 bases and J 5 bases; nucleotides not matched to a gene: 3. Germline V lookup: CDR1 LGHNA, CDR2 YNFKEQ. There are 15 residues in the CDR3. CDR3 nucleotide sequence: TGTGCCAGCAGCCAAGATTTCGGGGGGGACAATGAGCAGTTCTTC. This translates into CASSQDFGGDNEQFF.